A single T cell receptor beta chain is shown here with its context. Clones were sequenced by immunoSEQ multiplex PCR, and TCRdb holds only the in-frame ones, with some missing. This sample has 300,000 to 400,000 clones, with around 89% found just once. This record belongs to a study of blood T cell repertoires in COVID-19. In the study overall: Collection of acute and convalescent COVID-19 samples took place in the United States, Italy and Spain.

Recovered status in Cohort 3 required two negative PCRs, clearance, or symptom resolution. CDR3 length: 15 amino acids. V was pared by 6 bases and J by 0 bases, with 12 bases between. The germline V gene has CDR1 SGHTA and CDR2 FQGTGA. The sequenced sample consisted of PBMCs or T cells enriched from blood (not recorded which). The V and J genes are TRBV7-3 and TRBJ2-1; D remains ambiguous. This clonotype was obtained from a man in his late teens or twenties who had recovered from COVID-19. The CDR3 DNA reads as TGTGCCAGCAGGGAGACTTCCGACTCCTACAATGAGCAGTTCTTC. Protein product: CASRETSDSYNEQFF.